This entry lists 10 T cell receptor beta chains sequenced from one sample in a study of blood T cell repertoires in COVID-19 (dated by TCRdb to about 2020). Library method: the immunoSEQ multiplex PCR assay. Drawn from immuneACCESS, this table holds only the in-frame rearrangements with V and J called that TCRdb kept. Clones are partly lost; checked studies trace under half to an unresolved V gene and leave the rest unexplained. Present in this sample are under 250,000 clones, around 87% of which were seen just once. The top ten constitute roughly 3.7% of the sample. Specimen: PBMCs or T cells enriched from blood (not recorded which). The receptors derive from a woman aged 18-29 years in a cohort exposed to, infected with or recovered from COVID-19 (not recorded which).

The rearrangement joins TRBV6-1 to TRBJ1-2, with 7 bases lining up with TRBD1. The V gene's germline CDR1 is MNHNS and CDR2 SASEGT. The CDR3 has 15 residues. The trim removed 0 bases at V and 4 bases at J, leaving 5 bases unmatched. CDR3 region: CASSEALGGSYGYTF. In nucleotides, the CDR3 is TGTGCCAGCAGTGAAGCGCTAGGGGGCAGCTATGGCTACACCTTC.

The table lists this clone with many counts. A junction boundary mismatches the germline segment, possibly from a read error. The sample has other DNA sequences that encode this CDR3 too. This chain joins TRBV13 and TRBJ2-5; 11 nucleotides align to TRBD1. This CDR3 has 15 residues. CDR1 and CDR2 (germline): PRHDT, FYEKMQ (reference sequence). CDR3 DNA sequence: TGTGCCAGCAGTTTAGGACAGGGGGCTTTTGAGACCCAGTACTTC. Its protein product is CASSLGQGAFETQYF. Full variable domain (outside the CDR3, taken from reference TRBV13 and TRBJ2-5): AAGVIQSPRHLIKEKRETATLKCYPIPRHDTVYWYQQGPGQDPQFLISFYEKMQSDKGSIPDRFSAQQFSDYHSELNMSSLELGDSALYFCASSLGQGAFETQYFGPGTRLLVL.

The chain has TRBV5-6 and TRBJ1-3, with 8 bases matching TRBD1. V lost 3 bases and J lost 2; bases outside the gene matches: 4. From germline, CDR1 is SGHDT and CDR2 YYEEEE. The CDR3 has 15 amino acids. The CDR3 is CASSSGQGAGNTIYF. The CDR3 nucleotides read TGTGCCAGCAGCTCAGGACAGGGCGCTGGAAACACCATATATTTT.

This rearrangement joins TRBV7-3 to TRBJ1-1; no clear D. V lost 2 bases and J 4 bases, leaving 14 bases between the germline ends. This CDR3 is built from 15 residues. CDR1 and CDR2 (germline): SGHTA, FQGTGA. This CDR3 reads CASSLWPEKPTEAFF. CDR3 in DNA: TGTGCCAGCAGCTTATGGCCGGAGAAACCCACTGAAGCTTTCTTT.

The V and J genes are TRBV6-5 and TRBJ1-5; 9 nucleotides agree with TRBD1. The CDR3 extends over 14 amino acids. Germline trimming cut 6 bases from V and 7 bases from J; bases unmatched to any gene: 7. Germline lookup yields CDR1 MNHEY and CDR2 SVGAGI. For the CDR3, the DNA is TGTGCCAGCAGACCTACGACAGGGGGGCAGCCCCAGCATTTT. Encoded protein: CASRPTTGGQPQHF.

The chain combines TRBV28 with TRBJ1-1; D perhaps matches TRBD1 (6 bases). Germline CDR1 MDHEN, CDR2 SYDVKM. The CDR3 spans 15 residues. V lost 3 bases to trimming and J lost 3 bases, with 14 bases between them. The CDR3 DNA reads TGTGCCAGCAGTTTTGCAGGGGTGAGGGACACTGAAGCTTTCTTT. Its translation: CASSFAGVRDTEAFF.

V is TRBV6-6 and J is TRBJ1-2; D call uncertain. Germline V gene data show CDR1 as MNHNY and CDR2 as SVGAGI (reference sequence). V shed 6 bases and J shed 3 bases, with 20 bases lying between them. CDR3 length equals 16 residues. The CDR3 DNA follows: TGTGCCAGCAGCTTACCCACTGGATTGGGAGACTATGGCTACACCTTC. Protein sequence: CASSLPTGLGDYGYTF.

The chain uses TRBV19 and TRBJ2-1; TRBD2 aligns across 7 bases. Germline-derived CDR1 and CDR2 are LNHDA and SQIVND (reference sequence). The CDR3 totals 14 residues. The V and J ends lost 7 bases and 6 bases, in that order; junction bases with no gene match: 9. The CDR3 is CASTRGGVPNEQFF. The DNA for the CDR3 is TGTGCCAGTACCCGGGGAGGGGTCCCCAATGAGCAGTTCTTC.

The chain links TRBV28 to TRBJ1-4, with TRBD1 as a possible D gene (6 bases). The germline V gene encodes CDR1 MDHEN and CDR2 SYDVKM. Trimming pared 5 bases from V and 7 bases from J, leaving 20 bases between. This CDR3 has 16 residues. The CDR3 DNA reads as TGTGCCAGCAGTATATCCACAGGGAGATCATTTGAAAAACTGTTTTTT. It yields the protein CASSISTGRSFEKLFF.

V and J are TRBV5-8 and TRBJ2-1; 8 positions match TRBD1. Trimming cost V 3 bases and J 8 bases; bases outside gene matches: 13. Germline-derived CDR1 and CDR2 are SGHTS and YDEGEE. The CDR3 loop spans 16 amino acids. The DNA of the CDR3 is TGTGCCAGCAGCTCACCGACAGGGGTTCGGACCGATGAGCAGTTCTTC. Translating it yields CASSSPTGVRTDEQFF. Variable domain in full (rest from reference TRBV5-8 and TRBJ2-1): EAGVTQSPTHLIKTRGQQATLRCSPISGHTSVYWYQQALGLGLQFLLWYDEGEERNRGNFPPRFSGRQFPNYSSELNVNALELEDSALYLCASSSPTGVRTDEQFFGPGTRLTVL.